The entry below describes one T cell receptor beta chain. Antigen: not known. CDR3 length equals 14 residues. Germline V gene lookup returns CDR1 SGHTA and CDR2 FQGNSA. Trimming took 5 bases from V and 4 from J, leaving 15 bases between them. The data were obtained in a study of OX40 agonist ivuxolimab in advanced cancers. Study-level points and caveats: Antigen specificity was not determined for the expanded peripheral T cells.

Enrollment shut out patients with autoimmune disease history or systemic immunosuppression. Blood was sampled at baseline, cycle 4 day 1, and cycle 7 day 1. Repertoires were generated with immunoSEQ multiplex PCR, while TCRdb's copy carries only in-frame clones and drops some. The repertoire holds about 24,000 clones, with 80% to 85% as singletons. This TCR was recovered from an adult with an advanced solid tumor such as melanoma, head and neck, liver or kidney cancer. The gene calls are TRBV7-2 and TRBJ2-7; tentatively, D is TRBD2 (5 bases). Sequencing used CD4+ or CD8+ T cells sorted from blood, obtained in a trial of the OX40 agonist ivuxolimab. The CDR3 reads CASSQDERSYEQYF. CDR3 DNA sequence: TGTGCCAGCAGCCAGGACGAGCGGAGTTACGAGCAGTACTTC.